This T cell receptor beta chain was sequenced for a study of post-analysis software for immune sequencing data. Study-level points and caveats: TRBV segments more frequent in patients than in controls numbered roughly 5 and included TRBV5-6, TRBV5-1 and TRBV20-1. Normalized Chao1 diversity in multiple sclerosis patients fell significantly below that of controls.

V was pared by 6 bases and J by 4 bases, with 13 bases of the junction left unmatched. The CDR3 has 16 residues. Per the germline V gene, CDR1 is MDHEN and CDR2 is SYDVKM. A word on this clonotype: Its target is unknown.

Researchers reported that TCR beta cDNA libraries carried unique molecular identifiers. MiXCR, run by TCRdb on the PCR reads, gives a single entry per CDR3 protein. Among fewer than 600,000 distinct CDR3 sequences, 45% were seen once, and the ten largest hold about an eighth. Sequences were obtained from blood. The chain recombines TRBV28 with TRBJ1-1; the match to TRBD1 covers 8 bases. This sequence originates from a girl aged 10 to 17 with multiple sclerosis. DNA of the CDR3: TGTGCCAGCAGAACCCCCCAGGGGGCGCGAGGCACTGAAGCTTTCTTT. Protein: CASRTPQGARGTEAFF. Using reference TRBV28 and TRBJ1-1 for the parts outside the CDR3, the full variable domain is DVKVTQSSRYLVKRTGEKVFLECVQDMDHENMFWYRQDPGLGLRLIYFSYDVKMKEKGDIPEGYSVSREKKERFSLILESASTNQTSMYLCASRTPQGARGTEAFFGQGTRLTVV.